This record covers a single T cell receptor (beta chain). The antigen remains unidentified. The CDR3 sequence is 13 residues long. Germline loops: CDR1 DFQATT, CDR2 SNEGSKA (reference sequence). The record originates from a study of CD8+CD57+ T cells in acquired aplastic anemia. Study-wide context: Each DNA sample taken from sorted CD4+ and CD8+ cells came to around 2.9 ug on average. Healthy CD8+ samples averaged approximately 11 million reads.

TCR beta VDJ and CDR3 were profiled, and genomic DNA was the template. TCRdb reanalysed the reads using MiXCR and keeps one entry per CDR3 protein. Among fewer than 200,000 distinct CDR3 sequences listed, 60% to 70% were seen once. Study-wide results and limits: It was found that under 30 CD8+ CDR3 sequences were shared between patients and controls. Patients did not significantly differ from controls in CD8+ Simpson's diversity.

This sequence originates from a human donor in good health. Source material: sorted CD4+, CD8+, or CD8+CD57+ T cells (not recorded which) from PBMCs. The rearrangement links TRBV20-1 to TRBJ1-1; tentatively, D is TRBD1 (5 bases). CDR3 sequence reads: CSVEDQGLTEAFF. The CDR3 region has the DNA TGCAGCGTTGAAGATCAGGGTTTGACTGAAGCTTTCTTT.